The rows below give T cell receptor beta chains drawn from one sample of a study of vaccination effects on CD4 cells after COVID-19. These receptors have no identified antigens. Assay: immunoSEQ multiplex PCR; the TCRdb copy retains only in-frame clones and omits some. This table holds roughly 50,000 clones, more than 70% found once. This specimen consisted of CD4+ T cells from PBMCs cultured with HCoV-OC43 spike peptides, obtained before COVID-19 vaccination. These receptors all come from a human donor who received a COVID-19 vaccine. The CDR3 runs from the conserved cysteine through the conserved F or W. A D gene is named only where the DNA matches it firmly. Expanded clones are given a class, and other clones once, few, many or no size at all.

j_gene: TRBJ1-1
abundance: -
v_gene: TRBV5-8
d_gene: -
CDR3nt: TGTGCCAGCCCGGGGGGCACTGAAGCTTTCTTT
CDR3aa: CASPGGTEAFF

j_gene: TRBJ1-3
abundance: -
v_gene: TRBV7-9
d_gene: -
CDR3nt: TGTGCCAGCAGCTTATTGAGGACCGTTGGCTCTGGAAACACCATATATTTT
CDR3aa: CASSLLRTVGSGNTIYF

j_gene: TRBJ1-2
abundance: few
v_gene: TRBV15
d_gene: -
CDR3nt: TGTGCCACCAGCGGACGACTAGAGTTAAGTGGCTACACCTTC
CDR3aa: CATSGRLELSGYTF

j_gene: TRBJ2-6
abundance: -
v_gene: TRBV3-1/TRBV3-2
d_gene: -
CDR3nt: TGTGCCAGCAGCCAAGATTTTTCCCCCCAGAGTGTTGGGGCCAACGTCCTGACTTTC
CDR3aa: CASSQDFSPQSVGANVLTF

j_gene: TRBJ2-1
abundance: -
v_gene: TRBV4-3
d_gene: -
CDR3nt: TGCGCCAGCAGCCATCCACTTCGAACAGGGTTCCACAATGAGCAGTTCTTC
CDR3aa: CASSHPLRTGFHNEQFF

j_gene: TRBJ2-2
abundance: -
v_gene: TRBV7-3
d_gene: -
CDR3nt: TGTGCCAGCAGCTTAACGCTAGCTAGTACCGGGGAGCTGTTTTTT
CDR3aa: CASSLTLASTGELFF

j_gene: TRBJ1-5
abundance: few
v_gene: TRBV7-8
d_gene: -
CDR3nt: TGTGCCAGCAGCTTGGGAACAACTTATCAGCCCCAGCATTTT
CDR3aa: CASSLGTTYQPQHF

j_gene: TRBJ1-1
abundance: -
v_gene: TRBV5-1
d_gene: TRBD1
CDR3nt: TGCGCCAGCAGCATGGGACAGCTGAACACTGAAGCTTTCTTT
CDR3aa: CASSMGQLNTEAFF

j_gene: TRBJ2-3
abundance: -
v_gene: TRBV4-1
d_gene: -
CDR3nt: TGCGCCAGCAGCCAAGTTCGACGCACAGATACGCAGTATTTT
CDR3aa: CASSQVRRTDTQYF

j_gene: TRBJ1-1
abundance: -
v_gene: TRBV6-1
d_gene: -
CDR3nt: TGTGCCAGCAGTGAATGGGGGAACACTGAAGCTTTCTTT
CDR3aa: CASSEWGNTEAFF

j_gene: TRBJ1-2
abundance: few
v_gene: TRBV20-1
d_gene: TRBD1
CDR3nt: TGCAGGGCCGACAGGGAGGGAGGCTACACCTTC
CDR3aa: CRADREGGYTF

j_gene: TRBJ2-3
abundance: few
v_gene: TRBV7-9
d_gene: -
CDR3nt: TGTGCCAGCAGCTTAGCGATCAGGGACCGCACAGATACGCAGTATTTT
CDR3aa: CASSLAIRDRTDTQYF

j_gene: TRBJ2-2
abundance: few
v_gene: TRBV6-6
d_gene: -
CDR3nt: TGTGCCAGCAAACGAGGGGTTTTGGACGGGGAGCTGTTTTTT
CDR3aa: CASKRGVLDGELFF

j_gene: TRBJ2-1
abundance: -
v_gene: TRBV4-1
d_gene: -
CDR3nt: TGCGCCAGCAGCCAACCGTCACAGAGCTCCTACAATGAGCAGTTCTTC
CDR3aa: CASSQPSQSSYNEQFF

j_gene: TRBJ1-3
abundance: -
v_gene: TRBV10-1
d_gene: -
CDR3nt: TGCGCCAGCAGGAAACCCCGGGGAGCTGGAAACACCATATATTTT
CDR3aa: CASRKPRGAGNTIYF

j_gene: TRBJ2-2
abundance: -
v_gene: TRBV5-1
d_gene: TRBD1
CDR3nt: TGCGCCAGCAGCTTACAGGGGGCGATCGGGGAGCTGTTTTTT
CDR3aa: CASSLQGAIGELFF

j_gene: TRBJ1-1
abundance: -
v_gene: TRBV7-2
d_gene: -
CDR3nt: TGTGCCAGCAGCTACCGCGGGGGGCCCACTGAAGCTTTCTTT
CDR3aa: CASSYRGGPTEAFF

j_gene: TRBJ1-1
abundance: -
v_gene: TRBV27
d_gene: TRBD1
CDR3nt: TGTGCCAGCGAGAGCCTTGGGACAGGTTCCACTGAAGCTTTCTTT
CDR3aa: CASESLGTGSTEAFF

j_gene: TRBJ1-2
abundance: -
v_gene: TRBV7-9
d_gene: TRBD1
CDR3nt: TGTGCCAGCAGCCCCCGACAGGGAAAAGGTGGCTACACCTTC
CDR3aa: CASSPRQGKGGYTF

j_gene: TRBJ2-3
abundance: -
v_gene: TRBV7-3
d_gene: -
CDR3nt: TGTGCCAGCAGCTCCGCCCGCACAGATACGCAGTATTTT
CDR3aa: CASSSARTDTQYF

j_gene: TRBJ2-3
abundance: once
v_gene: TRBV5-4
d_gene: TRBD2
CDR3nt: TGTGCCAGCAGCACTAGCGGTAGCACAGATACGCAGTATTTT
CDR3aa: CASSTSGSTDTQYF

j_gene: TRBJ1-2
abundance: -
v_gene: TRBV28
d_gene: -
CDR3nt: TGTGCCAGCAGTTTGAGGTATGGCTACACCTTC
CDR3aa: CASSLRYGYTF

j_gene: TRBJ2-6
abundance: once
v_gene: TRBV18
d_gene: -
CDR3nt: TGTGCCAGCTCACCACCTGGGTTAGCGGCCTCTGGGGCCAACGTCCTGACTTTC
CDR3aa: CASSPPGLAASGANVLTF

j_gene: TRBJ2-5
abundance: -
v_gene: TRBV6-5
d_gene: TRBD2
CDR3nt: TGTGCCAGCAGTTACTCCCGGGGGGGAGAGACCCAGTACTTC
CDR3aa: CASSYSRGGETQYF

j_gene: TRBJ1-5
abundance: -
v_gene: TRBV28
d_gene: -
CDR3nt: TGTGCCAGCAGTCCCCGGCAGGGTAGACAGCCCCAGCATTTT
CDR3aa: CASSPRQGRQPQHF

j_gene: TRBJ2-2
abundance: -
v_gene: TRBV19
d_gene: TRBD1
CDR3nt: TGTGCCAGTAGTAGGGACAGACTCACCGGGGAGCTGTTTTTT
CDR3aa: CASSRDRLTGELFF

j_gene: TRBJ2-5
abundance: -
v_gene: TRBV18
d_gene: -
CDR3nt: TGTGCCAGCTCCCTGCAGGGGCAAGAGACCCAGTACTTC
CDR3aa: CASSLQGQETQYF

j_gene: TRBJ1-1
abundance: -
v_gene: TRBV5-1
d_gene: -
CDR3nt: TGCGCCAGCAGCTCGGAGGGGCTCACTGAAGCTTTCTTT
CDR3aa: CASSSEGLTEAFF

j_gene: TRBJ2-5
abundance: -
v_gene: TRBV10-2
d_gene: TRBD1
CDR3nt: TGCGCCAGCGGGGATCGACAGGGTAAAGAGACCCAGTACTTC
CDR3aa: CASGDRQGKETQYF

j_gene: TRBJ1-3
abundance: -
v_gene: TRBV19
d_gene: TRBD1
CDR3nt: TGTGCCAGTAGTCCTCGGACAGGGGTAGCCGGAAACACCATATATTTT
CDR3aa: CASSPRTGVAGNTIYF

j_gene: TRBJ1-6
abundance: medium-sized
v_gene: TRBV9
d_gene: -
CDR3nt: TGTGCCAGCAGCGCCCAACAGGGCACAGCAAATTCACCCCTCCACTTT
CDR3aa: CASSAQQGTANSPLHF

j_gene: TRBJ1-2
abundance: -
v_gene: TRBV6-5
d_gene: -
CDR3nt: TGTGCCAGCAAAAAAGGGGCGGACTACTATGGCTACACCTTC
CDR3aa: CASKKGADYYGYTF

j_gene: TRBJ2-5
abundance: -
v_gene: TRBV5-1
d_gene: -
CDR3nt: TGCGCCAGCAGCTTGAGAGAGACCCAGTACTTC
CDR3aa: CASSLRETQYF

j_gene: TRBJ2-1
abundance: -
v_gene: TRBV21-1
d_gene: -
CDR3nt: TGTGCCAGCAGCAAAATCGCCCCCCCGAGGGGGCTCTACAATGAGCAGTTCTTC
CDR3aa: CASSKIAPPRGLYNEQFF

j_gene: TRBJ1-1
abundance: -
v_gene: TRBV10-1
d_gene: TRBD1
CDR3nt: TGCGCCAGCAGAGCCCTTAGGGGGCTGAACACTGAAGCTTTCTTT
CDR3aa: CASRALRGLNTEAFF

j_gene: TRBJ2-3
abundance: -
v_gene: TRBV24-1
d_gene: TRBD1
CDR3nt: TGTGCCACCAGTGATGACGGGGACAGGGGGGCAGATACGCAGTATTTT
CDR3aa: CATSDDGDRGADTQYF